Listed below are T cell receptor beta chains from one sample, sequenced in a study of T cells in Graves' hyperthyroidism and ophthalmopathy. TCRdb independently ran MiXCR on the multiplex PCR reads; one entry per CDR3 protein. The table includes about 610,000 distinct CDR3 sequences, more than 15% detected once. Sequenced sample: blood. The receptors stem from a woman aged 40 to 50 with Graves' ophthalmopathy. CDR3s include the opening cysteine and the closing phenylalanine or tryptophan. Each record gives: V gene, J gene, clone size, D gene, CDR3 protein, CDR3 DNA. The D gene is left open where the match is weak. Size is stated for part of the rows, as once, few or many counts, or as a class when the clone is expanded.

TRBV12-3/TRBV12-4	TRBJ1-1	many	-	CASSPDYRSEAFF	TGTGCCAGCAGTCCCGACTACAGGTCTGAAGCTTTCTTT
TRBV18	TRBJ2-3	-	TRBD2	CASSRTPRGAGDTQYF	TGTGCCAGCTCAAGGACCCCGCGGGGGGCGGGAGATACGCAGTATTTT
TRBV30	TRBJ2-4	many	TRBD2	CACRMGGEVKNIQYF	TGTGCCTGCAGAATGGGGGGGGAGGTCAAAAACATTCAGTACTTC
TRBV5-1	TRBJ2-3	many	-	CASSDFTSTDTQYF	TGCGCCAGCTCGGACTTCACAAGCACAGATACGCAGTATTTT
TRBV30	TRBJ1-4	-	-	CAWSVGATNEKLFF	TGTGCCTGGAGTGTCGGAGCAACTAATGAAAAACTGTTTTTT
TRBV9	TRBJ2-5	many	TRBD1	CASSPRDREETQYF	TGTGCCAGCAGCCCTAGGGACAGGGAAGAGACCCAGTACTTC
TRBV6-2/TRBV6-3	TRBJ2-3	-	-	CASSGLKGSTDTQYF	TGTGCCAGCAGTGGCCTGAAAGGGAGCACAGATACGCAGTATTTT
TRBV7-9	TRBJ2-1	-	-	CASCPTSNNEQFF	TGTGCCAGCTGCCCGACAAGTAACAATGAGCAGTTCTTC
TRBV28	TRBJ1-5	many	-	CASSSTRSINQPQHF	TGTGCCAGCAGTTCCACCCGATCCATTAATCAGCCCCAGCATTTT
TRBV11-2	TRBJ2-7	many	TRBD1	CASRPGTGVYEQYF	TGTGCCAGCAGACCAGGGACAGGGGTCTACGAGCAGTACTTC
TRBV18	TRBJ1-2	few	-	CASSRGSRTPYGYTF	TGTGCCAGCTCACGGGGCTCTCGAACTCCCTATGGCTACACCTTC
TRBV28	TRBJ1-3	-	-	CASSSPRSLSGNTIYF	TGTGCCAGCAGTTCGCCTCGGAGTCTCTCTGGAAACACCATATATTTT
TRBV5-1	TRBJ2-3	many	TRBD2	CASSLLAGVTDTQYF	TGCGCCAGCAGCTTGCTAGCGGGAGTCACAGATACGCAGTATTTT
TRBV29-1	TRBJ2-3	many	-	CSVESGTDTQYF	TGCAGCGTTGAATCAGGCACAGATACGCAGTATTTT
TRBV29-1	TRBJ2-5	few	-	CSVEGTAGRETQYF	TGCAGCGTGGAAGGGACAGCGGGGCGGGAGACCCAGTACTTC
TRBV5-6	TRBJ1-4	few	-	CASSLRGGHYEKLFF	TGTGCCAGCAGCTTGAGGGGGGGCCACTATGAAAAACTGTTTTTT
TRBV5-6	TRBJ1-6	few	-	CASSLGLDTNSPLHF	TGTGCCAGCAGCTTGGGGCTGGACACTAATTCACCCCTCCACTTT
TRBV7-8	TRBJ2-5	many	-	CASSPPGVQRETQYF	TGTGCCAGCAGCCCCCCCGGGGTGCAGCGGGAGACCCAGTACTTC
TRBV29-1	TRBJ2-2	-	-	CSVEYAVNTGELFF	TGCAGCGTTGAATACGCAGTAAACACCGGGGAGCTGTTTTTT
TRBV3-1	TRBJ2-3	few	-	CASSQDMATDTQYF	TGTGCCAGCAGCCAAGATATGGCCACAGATACGCAGTATTTT
TRBV6-1	TRBJ1-2	-	TRBD1	CASSQAGTGSGYTF	TGTGCCAGCAGTCAAGCCGGGACAGGGTCTGGCTACACCTTC
TRBV7-9	TRBJ2-3	few	-	CASSATGPGDTDTQYF	TGTGCCAGCAGCGCCACGGGGCCAGGGGACACAGATACGCAGTATTTT
TRBV12-3/TRBV12-4	TRBJ1-5	few	-	CASSFRTLGAWPQHF	TGTGCCAGCAGTTTCCGGACACTAGGGGCTTGGCCCCAGCATTTT
TRBV29-1	TRBJ2-7	many	-	CSVARVSSYEQYF	TGCAGCGTTGCCAGGGTTAGCTCCTACGAGCAGTACTTC
TRBV5-1	TRBJ1-1	many	-	CASSSDRRTEAFF	TGCGCCAGCAGCTCGGATCGGAGGACTGAAGCTTTCTTT
TRBV6-2/TRBV6-3	TRBJ2-7	-	TRBD1	CASSYETGVEQYF	TGTGCCAGCAGTTACGAGACAGGGGTCGAGCAGTACTTC
TRBV10-3	TRBJ2-1	few	TRBD2	CAISETGGHRGEQFF	TGTGCCATCAGTGAGACGGGAGGGCATCGAGGTGAGCAGTTCTTC